Presented here are 2 T cell receptor beta chains from one specimen sequenced in a study of shared clonotypes between healthy human individuals (dated by TCRdb to 2020 to 2021). The method behind the library was the immunoSEQ multiplex PCR assay. The table was pulled from immuneACCESS by TCRdb, which kept in-frame rearrangements only. Such tables lose some clones; where checked, under half of the loss comes from unresolved V genes, and the rest has no known cause. In this sample the table shows about 470,000 clones, about four fifths of which occur a single time. Together, the top ten hold less than 15% of the sample. Specimen: PBMCs. The receptors were gathered from a woman in her thirties or forties in good health. Some clones in this sample may be carry-over from other donors' samples.

The sample holds one count of this clone. The same CDR3 is also encoded by other DNA sequences in this sample. J is TRBJ2-1 and V is TRBV7-2, with D maybe TRBD2 (5 bases). The germline gives CDR1 SGHTA, CDR2 FQGNSA. Trimming removed 1 base from V and 6 bases from J, with 7 bases in between. This CDR3 has 13 amino acids. This CDR3 reads CASSLGRVNEQFF. CDR3 bases: TGTGCCAGCAGCTTAGGGCGGGTCAATGAGCAGTTCTTC.

The chain's CDR3 is CASSPSVVRDGWEQYF. CDR3 bases: TGTGCCAGCTCACCCTCGGTTGTGCGGGACGGATGGGAGCAGTACTTC. This sequence joins TRBV18 and TRBJ2-7; D possibly corresponds to TRBD2 (6 bases). Germline V gene data show CDR1 as KGHSH and CDR2 as LQKENI. V lost 3 bases and J 7 bases, leaving 22 bases between the germline ends. This CDR3 is 16 amino acids long.